The next 28 T cell receptor beta chains were all read from a single sample in a study of OX40 agonist ivuxolimab in advanced cancers. To prepare the library, the immunoSEQ multiplex PCR assay was applied. The immuneACCESS repertoire file appears here via TCRdb, limited to in-frame rearrangements. These files lack a portion of the clones; in checked studies, under half of the deficit traces to unresolved V genes, and the cause of the others is not known. This sample holds some 90,000 clones; around 87% were observed only once. The ten largest clonotypes hold about 4.5% of the sample. This material consisted of CD4+ or CD8+ T cells sorted from blood, taken in a trial of the OX40 agonist ivuxolimab. Receptors originate from an adult with an advanced solid tumor such as melanoma, head and neck, liver or kidney cancer.

This clone came up a few times. The V call is TRBV2, the J call TRBJ1-5; weak D call: TRBD1 (5 bases). Trimming removed 4 bases from V and 7 bases from J, with 11 bases in between. CDR1 is SNHLY and CDR2 is FYNNEI in the germline V gene. There are 13 residues in the CDR3. CDR3 sequence (DNA): TGTGCCAGCAGTGTAACAGGAAGGCAGCCCCAGCATTTT. It is translated as CASSVTGRQPQHF.

This chain links TRBV5-1 with TRBJ2-1, with 13 bases aligning to TRBD2. This CDR3 contains 14 residues. From germline, CDR1 is SGHRS and CDR2 YFSETQ. Trimming cost V 4 bases and J 11 bases; bases outside gene matches: 6. CDR3 in amino acids: CASSVGLAGIKQFF. The CDR3 DNA sequence: TGCGCCAGCAGCGTGGGACTAGCGGGAATTAAGCAGTTCTTC.

This clone was recorded only once. This chain connects TRBV10-3 to TRBJ2-7; 13 bases fit TRBD2. The ends lost 9 bases at V and 7 bases at J; junction bases unmatched: 6. The germline V gene has CDR1 ENHRY and CDR2 SYGVKD. The CDR3 totals 13 residues. CDR3 nucleotides: TGTGCCATTGGACTAGCGGGAGAGAGGGAGCAGTACTTC. Protein product: CAIGLAGEREQYF.

The CDR3 here is CASSNDRVGTDTQYF. CDR3 bases: TGCGCCAGCAGCAATGACAGGGTGGGGACTGATACGCAGTATTTT. J is TRBJ2-3 and V is TRBV5-1; perhaps TRBD1 as D (7 bases). The CDR3 is made up of 15 amino acids. Germline CDR1 is SGHRS and CDR2 is YFSETQ. Trimming stripped 4 bases from V and 6 bases from J, with 18 bases between.

CDR3 residues: CASSRTSGRGADTQYF. CDR3 nucleotides: TGCGCCAGCAGCAGAACTAGCGGGAGGGGGGCAGATACGCAGTATTTT. This chain uses TRBV5-1 with TRBJ2-3, with 13 bases matching TRBD2. The CDR3 sequence is 16 residues long. Germline trimming cut 4 bases from V and 4 bases from J; bases unmatched to any gene: 6. The germline CDR1 and CDR2 sequences are SGHRS and YFSETQ. The whole variable domain, filled in from reference TRBV5-1 and TRBJ2-3, reads KAGVTQTPRYLIKTRGQQVTLSCSPISGHRSVSWYQQTPGQGLQFLFEYFSETQRNKGNFPGRFSGRQFSNSRSEMNVSTLELGDSALYLCASSRTSGRGADTQYFGPGTRLTVL.

J is TRBJ2-4 and V is TRBV27; no clear D gene. This CDR3 region has 13 residues. Germline lookup yields CDR1 MNHEY and CDR2 SMNVEV (reference sequence). Trimming left V 8 bases short and J 0 bases short, with 8 bases between. CDR3 DNA: TGTGCCAGCCATGCTCTAGCCAAAAACATTCAGTACTTC. Its translation: CASHALAKNIQYF.

CDR3 nucleotides: TGCGCCAGCAGCTTATCCGGGCAGGACACCGGGGAGCTGTTTTTT. It yields the protein CASSLSGQDTGELFF. The rearrangement joins TRBV5-1 to TRBJ2-2; D not certain. Trimming left V 2 bases short and J 3 bases short, with 11 bases between. This CDR3 comprises 15 residues. Germline lookup yields CDR1 SGHRS and CDR2 YFSETQ.

The chain uses TRBV5-1 and TRBJ1-1, with D unresolved. Trimming removed 0 bases from V and 4 bases from J, with 10 bases in between. The germline gives CDR1 SGHRS, CDR2 YFSETQ. The CDR3 extends over 14 amino acids. Here the CDR3 reads CASSLGVDATEAFF. DNA of the CDR3: TGCGCCAGCAGCTTGGGCGTAGATGCCACTGAAGCTTTCTTT.

The V gene is TRBV28, the J gene TRBJ2-7, with D maybe TRBD1 (6 bases). The V and J ends lost 3 bases and 2 bases respectively, with 8 bases between them. Looked up from germline, CDR1 is MDHEN and CDR2 is SYDVKM. The CDR3 consists of 13 residues. CDR3 sequence: CASSFGTPYEQYV. The CDR3 DNA reads TGTGCCAGCAGTTTCGGGACACCCTACGAGCAGTACGTC.

The chain couples TRBV2 to TRBJ2-1; 8 bases fit TRBD2. This CDR3 is built from 17 residues. V trimming: 2 bases; J trimming: 1 base; junction bases outside the gene matches: 7. Germline V gene data show CDR1 as SNHLY and CDR2 as FYNNEI. CDR3 amino acids: CASSEWSGTRSYNEQFF. The CDR3 nucleotides are TGTGCCAGCAGTGAATGGTCAGGGACTAGATCCTACAATGAGCAGTTCTTC. Drawing the rest from reference TRBV2 and TRBJ2-1, the complete variable domain is EPEVTQTPSHQVTQMGQEVILRCVPISNHLYFYWYRQILGQKVEFLVSFYNNEISEKSEIFDDQFSVERPDGSNFTLKIRSTKLEDSAMYFCASSEWSGTRSYNEQFFGPGTRLTVL.

The chain has TRBV28 and TRBJ2-5, with 8 bases that match TRBD2. The CDR3 has 16 amino acids. Germline assignment: CDR1 MDHEN and CDR2 SYDVKM. V gave up 2 bases and J gave up 5 bases; unmatched junction bases: 10. CDR3 nucleotide sequence: TGTGCCAGCAGTTTAGGTGGGGCCGGGAGGGGGGAGACCCAGTACTTC. This translates into CASSLGGAGRGETQYF.

V gene TRBV28 combines with J gene TRBJ1-2, with TRBD1 matching over 9 bases. CDR1 and CDR2 (germline): MDHEN, SYDVKM. The V segment lost 3 bases and the J segment 6 bases; nucleotides outside the gene matches: 5. The CDR3 extends over 14 amino acids. CDR3 sequence reads: CASSLPGQGNGYTF. The CDR3 DNA follows: TGTGCCAGCAGTTTGCCGGGACAGGGAAATGGCTACACCTTC.

This chain joins TRBV10-1 and TRBJ2-5, with 8 bases matching TRBD2. Germline CDR1 reads WNHNN; CDR2 reads SYGVQD (reference sequence). The V segment lost 4 bases and the J segment 7 bases; nucleotides outside the gene matches: 8. The CDR3 has 14 amino acids. The CDR3 spells CASSVSAGAGTQYF. CDR3 in DNA: TGCGCCAGCAGTGTTTCAGCGGGAGCGGGGACCCAGTACTTC.

V gene TRBV27 combines with J gene TRBJ2-5, with D hard to call. V was trimmed by 3 bases and J by 5 bases, leaving 13 bases between them. The CDR3 extends over 14 amino acids. The germline V gene has CDR1 MNHEY and CDR2 SMNVEV (reference sequence). The CDR3 coding sequence is TGTGCCAGCAGTTTTTCGGGTACCTGGGAGACCCAGTACTTC. Protein sequence: CASSFSGTWETQYF.

The chain recombines TRBV19 with TRBJ2-2; D is uncertain. Germline V lookup: CDR1 LNHDA, CDR2 SQIVND (reference sequence). The germline V and J ends were trimmed by 7 bases and 5 bases, with 8 bases remaining between them. The CDR3 has 12 residues. CDR3 bases: TGTGCCAGTAAAAGATCAACCGGGGAGCTGTTTTTT. Protein: CASKRSTGELFF.

This rearrangement joins TRBV5-1 to TRBJ2-1; the match to TRBD2 covers 7 bases. The CDR3 loop spans 14 amino acids. V lost 1 base to trimming and J lost 5 bases; unmatched junction nucleotides: 3. CDR1 and CDR2 from the germline V gene are SGHRS and YFSETQ. This CDR3 reads CASSLSGTDNEQFF. The CDR3 nucleotides are TGCGCCAGCAGCTTGAGCGGGACGGACAATGAGCAGTTCTTC. The variable domain in full, with the rest retrieved from reference TRBV5-1 and TRBJ2-1, is KAGVTQTPRYLIKTRGQQVTLSCSPISGHRSVSWYQQTPGQGLQFLFEYFSETQRNKGNFPGRFSGRQFSNSRSEMNVSTLELGDSALYLCASSLSGTDNEQFFGPGTRLTVL.

V gene TRBV19 combines with J gene TRBJ2-1; D is possibly TRBD1 (6 bases). V dropped 5 bases and J dropped 6 bases, with 17 bases sitting between them. Germline V gene lookup returns CDR1 LNHDA and CDR2 SQIVND (reference sequence). The CDR3 sequence is 15 residues long. DNA of the CDR3: TGTGCCAGTAGTGTACTCCGGGACAACCTCAATGAGCAGTTCTTC. Residues: CASSVLRDNLNEQFF.

This clone was observed a handful of times. The gene calls are TRBV29-1 and TRBJ1-5, with D possibly matching TRBD1 (5 bases). V lost 3 bases to trimming and J lost 4 bases, with 7 bases between them. The CDR3 totals 12 residues. Germline V lookup: CDR1 SQVTM, CDR2 ANQGSEA. This CDR3 is CSVEEGNQPQHF. In DNA form, the CDR3 reads TGCAGCGTTGAGGAGGGGAATCAGCCCCAGCATTTT.

The chain joins TRBV19 to TRBJ1-5; TRBD1 aligns across 9 bases. J lost 0 bases, V lost 5 bases, and 5 bases had no gene match. The V gene's germline CDR1 is LNHDA and CDR2 SQIVND (reference sequence). This CDR3 has 16 residues. CDR3 protein: CASSPGTGSSNQPQHF. The CDR3 DNA follows: TGTGCCAGTAGTCCCGGGACAGGGAGTAGCAATCAGCCCCAGCATTTT. The whole variable domain, filled in from reference TRBV19 and TRBJ1-5, reads DGGITQSPKYLFRKEGQNVTLSCEQNLNHDAMYWYRQDPGQGLRLIYYSQIVNDFQKGDIAEGYSVSREKKESFPLTVTSAQKNPTAFYLCASSPGTGSSNQPQHFGDGTRLSIL.

This clone was recorded only once. CDR3 nucleotide sequence: TGTGCCAGCAGCTTCTCAGGGGACAACACTGAAGCTTTCTTT. Protein: CASSFSGDNTEAFF. The V call is TRBV5-5, the J call TRBJ1-1; D is possibly TRBD1 (6 bases). This CDR3 region has 14 residues. In germline, CDR1 is SGHKS, CDR2 YYEKEE (reference sequence). Trimming cost V 2 bases and J 2 bases, with 10 bases left between them. Together with reference TRBV5-5 and TRBJ1-1, the CDR3 gives the full variable domain: DAGVTQSPTHLIKTRGQQVTLRCSPISGHKSVSWYQQVLGQGPQFIFQYYEKEERGRGNFPDRFSARQFPNYSSELNVNALLLGDSALYLCASSFSGDNTEAFFGQGTRLTVV.

The chain links TRBV5-1 to TRBJ1-3, with D perhaps matching TRBD1 (6 bases). CDR3 length equals 15 residues. The V gene's germline CDR1 is SGHRS and CDR2 YFSETQ. V was cut by 3 bases and J by 0 bases, with 10 bases left in between. This CDR3 is CASSSGQISGNTIYF. The CDR3 coding sequence is TGCGCCAGCAGCTCCGGACAGATCTCTGGAAACACCATATATTTT. The full variable domain, in which reference TRBV5-1 and TRBJ1-3 provide the parts outside the CDR3, is KAGVTQTPRYLIKTRGQQVTLSCSPISGHRSVSWYQQTPGQGLQFLFEYFSETQRNKGNFPGRFSGRQFSNSRSEMNVSTLELGDSALYLCASSSGQISGNTIYFGEGSWLTVV.

The V call is TRBV5-4, the J call TRBJ2-5; TRBD2 matches at 8 bases. CDR3 length equals 16 residues. The germline V gene encodes CDR1 SGHNT and CDR2 YYREEE (reference sequence). V trimming: 0 bases; J trimming: 2 bases; junction bases outside the gene matches: 6. CDR3 region: CASSLAVAGTQETQYF. CDR3 nucleotides: TGTGCCAGCAGCTTGGCGGTAGCGGGGACTCAAGAGACCCAGTACTTC.

The V call is TRBV19, the J call TRBJ1-2, with D hard to call. This CDR3 is built from 14 residues. V shed 3 bases and J shed 5 bases, with 13 bases lying between them. Germline CDR1 is LNHDA and CDR2 is SQIVND (reference sequence). The CDR3 sequence: CASSMIGVAYGYTF. CDR3 nucleotide sequence: TGTGCCAGTAGTATGATCGGCGTCGCGTATGGCTACACCTTC.

The J gene is TRBJ1-1, the V gene TRBV7-2, with no clear D. Germline V gives CDR1 SGHTA, CDR2 FQGNSA. The CDR3 totals 15 residues. V was pared by 2 bases and J by 2 bases, with 12 bases between. CDR3 amino acids: CASSLSFGRNTEAFF. The CDR3, as DNA: TGTGCCAGCAGCTTATCTTTTGGTCGAAACACTGAAGCTTTCTTT. Looking up the rest from reference TRBV7-2 and TRBJ1-1 gives the full variable domain: GAGVSQSPSNKVTEKGKDVELRCDPISGHTALYWYRQSLGQGLEFLIYFQGNSAPDKSGLPSDRFSAERTGGSVSTLTIQRTQQEDSAVYLCASSLSFGRNTEAFFGQGTRLTVV.

The rearrangement joins TRBV6-5 to TRBJ1-6, with 9 bases that match TRBD1. Losses at the gene ends were 0 bases for V and 10 bases for J; bases not matched to a gene: 7. Per the germline V gene, CDR1 is MNHEY and CDR2 is SVGAGI. The length of the CDR3 is 16 residues. The CDR3 reads CASSYSSGQGNSPLHF. In nucleotides, the CDR3 is TGTGCCAGCAGTTACTCCTCGGGACAGGGTAACTCACCCCTCCACTTT.

The chain recombines TRBV6-1 with TRBJ2-3; the match to TRBD2 covers 11 bases. Germline CDR1 is MNHNS and CDR2 is SASEGT. Germline trimming cut 6 bases from V and 5 bases from J; bases unmatched to any gene: 7. This CDR3 spans 15 amino acids. The CDR3 nucleotides are TGTGCCAGCAGGAAACTAGCGGGAGAGGTAGATACGCAGTATTTT. It encodes CASRKLAGEVDTQYF.

V gene TRBV6-1 combines with J gene TRBJ2-7, with 7 bases fitting TRBD2. CDR1 and CDR2 from the germline V gene are MNHNS and SASEGT. This CDR3 spans 16 amino acids. V gave up 4 bases and J gave up 0 bases; unmatched junction bases: 9. The CDR3 DNA is TGTGCCAGCAGTGTTCTAAGCGGGGATAGCTCCTACGAGCAGTACGTC. Translated, it gives CASSVLSGDSSYEQYV.

J is TRBJ1-2 and V is TRBV10-3; D not certain. The CDR3 extends over 13 amino acids. V was trimmed by 9 bases and J by 0 bases, leaving 11 bases between them. In germline, CDR1 is ENHRY, CDR2 SYGVKD. The CDR3 nucleotides read TGTGCCATGAGGCAGGAAGCTAACTATGGCTACACCTTC. Amino acids: CAMRQEANYGYTF.